This TCR beta chain emerged from a study of early T cells in non-severe SARS-CoV-2 infection. Study summary: Bulk RNA from unsorted whole blood was sequenced; chains were unpaired. Overall study results and limits: Anti-spike CD8 responses were favored by VDJdb matching, which missed private and CD4 specificities.

Researchers attached unique molecular identifiers to individual cDNA molecules. A single record per CDR3 protein comes from TCRdb applying MiXCR to the 5' RACE reads. Among around 76,000 distinct CDR3 sequences, approximately 15% were seen once, and the ten largest hold about 3.7%. This clonotype was counted a few times. Antigen: not known. Germline assignment: CDR1 SGHRS and CDR2 YFSETQ. The CDR3 covers 17 residues. With 0 bases removed from V and 4 bases from J, the gap between germline ends came to 16 bases. This rearrangement joins TRBV5-1 to TRBJ2-2; D remains unclear. This specimen was whole blood, taken at baseline. The sequence came from an adult who was a healthcare worker with PCR-confirmed SARS-CoV-2 infection or an uninfected control (not recorded which). The CDR3 bases are TGCGCCAGCAGCTTGGAAGCACCCCGGCCGGGCACCGGGGAGCTGTTTTTT. It translates to CASSLEAPRPGTGELFF.